Listed below are T cell receptor beta chains from one sample, sequenced in a study of early T cells in non-severe SARS-CoV-2 infection. Via MiXCR, TCRdb re-called the 5' RACE reads, giving one row per CDR3 protein. This table has roughly 70,000 distinct CDR3 sequences, roughly an eighth appearing once. Sample: whole blood. The receptor set was obtained from an adult who was a healthcare worker with PCR-confirmed SARS-CoV-2 infection or an uninfected control (not recorded which). Each CDR3 is given without its conserved first and last residue.

j_call: TRBJ1-2; v_call: TRBV25-1; cdr3_aa: ASSKWGGPKGHYGYT
j_call: TRBJ2-1; v_call: TRBV29-1; cdr3_aa: SVDIGLYNEQF
j_call: TRBJ2-7; v_call: TRBV7-2; cdr3_aa: ASSRTIYEQY
j_call: TRBJ1-1; v_call: TRBV30; cdr3_aa: AWGPGVTEAF
j_call: TRBJ1-1; v_call: TRBV7-2; cdr3_aa: ASSLLANQNTEAF
j_call: TRBJ1-4; v_call: TRBV3-1; cdr3_aa: ASSHASSEKLF
j_call: TRBJ1-5; v_call: TRBV7-2; cdr3_aa: ASSFAGGFNQPQH
j_call: TRBJ1-6; v_call: TRBV2; cdr3_aa: ASSDWLYNSPLH
j_call: TRBJ2-7; v_call: TRBV7-2; cdr3_aa: ASSFPGNYEQY
j_call: TRBJ2-5; v_call: TRBV18; cdr3_aa: ASSPRQETQY
j_call: TRBJ2-3; v_call: TRBV29-1; cdr3_aa: SVDTDTQY
j_call: TRBJ2-7; v_call: TRBV2; cdr3_aa: ASSEEGYVPYEQY
j_call: TRBJ2-7; v_call: TRBV7-2; cdr3_aa: ASSPEGARPYEQY
j_call: TRBJ1-6; v_call: TRBV19; cdr3_aa: ASSIGSNSPLH
j_call: TRBJ2-3; v_call: TRBV5-1; cdr3_aa: ASSWTVGTDTQY
j_call: TRBJ1-2; v_call: TRBV20-1; cdr3_aa: SARDDREINYGYT
j_call: TRBJ2-2; v_call: TRBV6-2/TRBV6-3; cdr3_aa: ASSDRGPDTGELF
j_call: TRBJ2-2; v_call: TRBV6-6; cdr3_aa: ASRDLAGVTGELF
j_call: TRBJ1-3; v_call: TRBV5-1; cdr3_aa: ASSLEGTPSSENTIY
j_call: TRBJ2-5; v_call: TRBV11-2; cdr3_aa: ASSPRWGSGRTKTQY
j_call: TRBJ2-3; v_call: TRBV20-1; cdr3_aa: SARSGQGALPQY
j_call: TRBJ1-2; v_call: TRBV11-2; cdr3_aa: ASAVPGLGGYGYT
j_call: TRBJ2-7; v_call: TRBV28; cdr3_aa: ASSFREYEQY
j_call: TRBJ2-5; v_call: TRBV19; cdr3_aa: ASSAGQGVQETQY
j_call: TRBJ1-1; v_call: TRBV28; cdr3_aa: ASSPQQNTEAF
j_call: TRBJ2-7; v_call: TRBV27; cdr3_aa: ASSLNYEQY
j_call: TRBJ1-6; v_call: TRBV7-9; cdr3_aa: ASSSGTGMFDSPLH
j_call: TRBJ2-1; v_call: TRBV27; cdr3_aa: ASSSRTVNNEQF
j_call: TRBJ2-7; v_call: TRBV7-9; cdr3_aa: ASRAAGGIEQY
j_call: TRBJ1-4; v_call: TRBV6-5; cdr3_aa: ASRTGYTEKLF
j_call: TRBJ2-3; v_call: TRBV29-1; cdr3_aa: SVVIIEFAQY
j_call: TRBJ2-7; v_call: TRBV12-3/TRBV12-4; cdr3_aa: ASSFDLAYEQY
j_call: TRBJ2-1; v_call: TRBV5-1; cdr3_aa: ASSLGGPDEQF
j_call: TRBJ2-1; v_call: TRBV7-2; cdr3_aa: ASSPLALDEQF
j_call: TRBJ2-1; v_call: TRBV11-2; cdr3_aa: ASSVRRDLSYNEQF
j_call: TRBJ2-3; v_call: TRBV7-8; cdr3_aa: ASSRLAGLDTQY
j_call: TRBJ2-2; v_call: TRBV6-6; cdr3_aa: ASSPLAGAVGELF
j_call: TRBJ2-1; v_call: TRBV5-1; cdr3_aa: ASTRGTGLASLSEQF
j_call: TRBJ1-4; v_call: TRBV29-1; cdr3_aa: SVGIGGNEKLF
j_call: TRBJ2-3; v_call: TRBV11-2; cdr3_aa: ASSLHSAGGDTQY
j_call: TRBJ2-3; v_call: TRBV9; cdr3_aa: ASSGGTTFTDTQY
j_call: TRBJ1-4; v_call: TRBV12-3/TRBV12-4; cdr3_aa: ASSPSRQKNEKLF
j_call: TRBJ2-6; v_call: TRBV6-2/TRBV6-3; cdr3_aa: ASSHVAGANVLT
j_call: TRBJ2-1; v_call: TRBV12-3/TRBV12-4; cdr3_aa: ASRDRGVDYNEQF